Listed below are T cell receptor beta chains from one sample, sequenced in a study of cytomegalovirus exposure and HLA in healthy donors. TCRdb's table, derived via immunoSEQ multiplex PCR, lists solely in-frame clones and lacks some. The sample has 100,000 to 150,000 clones; 79% are singletons. Material: PBMCs. The receptors were sampled from a male donor in good health and CMV-seronegative. Both conserved end residues are part of each CDR3. D genes are given only for firm matches. Expanded clones get a size class; other rows say once, few or many, or leave the size out.

>TRBD1|.|TRBJ2-7|TRBV19|13
TGTGCCAGTAGTCTGGGGACAGAATACGAGCAGTACTTC
CASSLGTEYEQYF
>TRBD2|.|TRBJ2-5|TRBV28|15
TGTGCCAGCAGTTTTACTAGCGGGGGGGGTGAGACCCAGTACTTC
CASSFTSGGGETQYF
>TRBD1|.|TRBJ1-2|TRBV5-6|14
TGTGCCAGCAGCCTGAACAGGGGGCAAGGTGGCTACACCTTC
CASSLNRGQGGYTF
>TRBD1|.|TRBJ2-1|TRBV30|13
TGTGCCTGGAGTCAACAGGGGATCAATGAGCAGTTCTTC
CAWSQQGINEQFF
>TRBD2|.|TRBJ2-7|TRBV6-4|15
TGTGCCAGCAGTGAGGGCGGGGGGGCCCCCTACGAGCAGTACTTC
CASSEGGGAPYEQYF
>.|once|TRBJ1-5|TRBV15|16
TGTGCCACCCAAGTTGGGACATATGGCGGCAATCAGCCCCAGCATTTT
CATQVGTYGGNQPQHF
>.|.|TRBJ2-5|TRBV4-2|18
TGTGCCAGCAGCCCACCTAGAGCAGGAAAGGGGGACCAAGAGACCCAGTACTTC
CASSPPRAGKGDQETQYF
>.|.|TRBJ1-1|TRBV5-1|14
TGCGCCAGCAGCTTGGGGAGGCAGAACACTGAAGCTTTCTTT
CASSLGRQNTEAFF
>.|.|TRBJ1-1|TRBV7-2|14
TGTGCCAGCAGACAACGAAGGGGGAACACTGAAGCTTTCTTT
CASRQRRGNTEAFF
>TRBD1|.|TRBJ1-2|TRBV18|14
TGTGCCAGCTCACCGGGGACAGGGAACTATGGCTACACCTTC
CASSPGTGNYGYTF
>.|.|TRBJ2-7|TRBV6-5|15
TGTGCCAGCAGTTACCGACCTAGTGGCGTCTACGAGCAGTACTTC
CASSYRPSGVYEQYF
>TRBD1|few|TRBJ1-3|TRBV4-3|18
TGCGCCAGCAGCCAAGACATCCGGGACAGCCACTCTGGAAACACCATATATTTT
CASSQDIRDSHSGNTIYF
>.|.|TRBJ2-3|TRBV5-6|15
TGTGCCAGCAGCTTCATACGGGGGGCGAAAGATACGCAGTATTTT
CASSFIRGAKDTQYF
>.|.|TRBJ2-2|TRBV6-5|15
TGTGCCAGCAGTTACGGACAGACCAACACCGGGGAGCTGTTTTTT
CASSYGQTNTGELFF
>.|.|TRBJ1-2|TRBV4-1|14
TGCGCCAGCAGCCAAGAGGGGAGTTCCTATGGCTACACCTTC
CASSQEGSSYGYTF
>.|.|TRBJ2-1|TRBV6-5|13
TGTGCCAGCAGCTTATTACAGGGAAATGAGCAGTTCTTC
CASSLLQGNEQFF